This is a list of T cell receptor beta chains from one sample in a study of blood T cell repertoires in COVID-19. Method: immunoSEQ multiplex PCR; TCRdb's copy keeps in-frame clones and lacks some. The table shows tens of thousands of clones, with around 87% occurring only once. The specimen sequenced was peripheral blood. Source of these receptors: a woman aged 55-75 years with acute or convalescent COVID-19. Each CDR3 is given with its conserved first and last residue. The D gene is left open where the match is weak. Where a row states a size, it is once, few, many or the class of an expanded clone; other rows omit it.

.	TRBV7-9	TRBD2	TRBJ2-1	16	TGTGCCAGCAGCCCCCTCCGGGGAGGGGAGAACCATGAGCAGTTCTTC	CASSPLRGGENHEQFF
.	TRBV18	.	TRBJ2-5	16	TGTGCCAGCTCTCTCCTGGAGGGACAGTACCAAGAGACCCAGTACTTC	CASSLLEGQYQETQYF
.	TRBV6-5	TRBD2	TRBJ2-2	14	TGTGCCAGTACCGGGACTAGGAACACCGGGGAGCTGTTTTTT	CASTGTRNTGELFF
.	TRBV5-1	TRBD1	TRBJ1-2	16	TGCGCCAGCAGCTTGGGGACAGGATTCCCCGTCTATGGCTACACCTTC	CASSLGTGFPVYGYTF
.	TRBV5-6	TRBD1	TRBJ2-2	16	TGTGCCAGCAGCTTGGCGGGACAGGGGAACACCGGGGAGCTGTTTTTT	CASSLAGQGNTGELFF
.	TRBV12-3/TRBV12-4	.	TRBJ1-2	13	TGTGCCAGCAGTTTAATGGCCGTCTATGGCTACACCTTC	CASSLMAVYGYTF
.	TRBV5-6	TRBD1	TRBJ1-2	14	TGTGCCAGCAGCTTAATACAGGGGGCGGGCGGCTACACCTTC	CASSLIQGAGGYTF
.	TRBV5-1	.	TRBJ1-3	16	TGCGCCAGCAGCTTTACCACCGGTAGCTCTGGAAACACCATATATTTT	CASSFTTGSSGNTIYF
.	TRBV4-2	TRBD2	TRBJ2-1	16	TGTGCCAGCAGCCAAGATACCCTAGCGGGGGGGGGTGAGCAGTTCTTC	CASSQDTLAGGGEQFF
few	TRBV2	.	TRBJ2-2	14	TGTGCCAGCAGTGGACTGGCGAACACCGGGGAGCTGTTTTTT	CASSGLANTGELFF
few	TRBV7-2	.	TRBJ2-2	15	TGTGCCAGCAGCTTAGTGGGCGGGTCCACCGGGGAGCTGTTTTTT	CASSLVGGSTGELFF
.	TRBV18	TRBD1	TRBJ2-2	19	TGTGCCAGCTCATCCCGACCAGGCACACAGGGGGCGAACACCGGGGAGCTGTTTTTT	CASSSRPGTQGANTGELFF
.	TRBV11-1	TRBD1	TRBJ2-1	16	TGTGCCAGCAGCCACCCGACAGGGGGAGTTTACAATGAGCAGTTCTTC	CASSHPTGGVYNEQFF
.	TRBV6-5	.	TRBJ1-2	14	TGTGCCAGCCGTAAAACAGGGCGAAACTATGGCTACACCTTC	CASRKTGRNYGYTF
.	TRBV25-1	.	TRBJ1-1	13	TGTGCCAGCAGCTCAACAGGGTTAACTGAAGCTTTCTTT	CASSSTGLTEAFF
once	TRBV2	TRBD1	TRBJ2-5	15	TGTGCCAGCAGTGAGGGGACAGGGCGGTGGGAGACCCAGTACTTC	CASSEGTGRWETQYF
.	TRBV3-1/TRBV3-2	.	TRBJ1-2	12	TGTGCCAGCAGCCAAGCGGACTATGGCTACACCTTC	CASSQADYGYTF
.	TRBV7-2	TRBD1	TRBJ1-1	15	TGTGCCAGCAGCCCCCAGGGGGACAGGCTTACCGAAGCTTTCTTT	CASSPQGDRLTEAFF
.	TRBV9	TRBD2	TRBJ2-3	16	TGTGCCAGCAGCGCGCCGGGACTAGCGGTCACAGATACGCAGTATTTT	CASSAPGLAVTDTQYF
.	TRBV11-2	TRBD1	TRBJ2-2	15	TGTGCCAGCAGCTCGCAGGGGGCGCTTCCCGGGGAGCTGTTTTTT	CASSSQGALPGELFF
.	TRBV6-4	TRBD1	TRBJ2-3	15	TGTGCCAGCAGCGAAGACAGGGGGGGCACAGATACGCAGTATTTT	CASSEDRGGTDTQYF
.	TRBV19	.	TRBJ1-4	14	TGTGCCAGTACCTCAAACGGACTTAATGAAAAACTGTTTTTT	CASTSNGLNEKLFF
.	TRBV28	.	TRBJ2-2	12	TGTGCCAGCAGAACAAGCACCGGGGAGCTGTTTTTT	CASRTSTGELFF
.	TRBV12-5	.	TRBJ2-5	17	TGTGCTAGTGGTAGCCAATGGGGAAGACAGCACCAAGAGACCCAGTACTTC	CASGSQWGRQHQETQYF
.	TRBV5-1	.	TRBJ2-3	14	TGCGCCAGCAGCCCGTCCTCCAGCACAGATACGCAGTATTTT	CASSPSSSTDTQYF
.	TRBV19	.	TRBJ1-5	15	TGTGCCAGTACCCCCGGGGGTCATAGCAATCAGCCCCAGCATTTT	CASTPGGHSNQPQHF
.	TRBV2	.	TRBJ2-1	15	TGTGCCAGTATCTTAGCGGCTCAAACCTACAATGAGCAGTTCTTC	CASILAAQTYNEQFF
.	TRBV5-1	TRBD1	TRBJ2-3	16	TGCGCCAGCAGCCGGGACAGGGGCGGTGGGGCAGATACGCAGTATTTT	CASSRDRGGGADTQYF
.	TRBV7-8	.	TRBJ2-5	15	TGTGCCAGCATGCTAGGGGGTAGTTGGTACGAGACCCAGTACTTC	CASMLGGSWYETQYF
.	TRBV7-3	.	TRBJ2-1	17	TGTGCCAGCAGCTTAACGGCTGCGGGAAGCTCCTACAATGAGCAGTTCTTC	CASSLTAAGSSYNEQFF
.	TRBV5-1	TRBD1	TRBJ2-2	16	TGCGCCAGCAGCTTGCAGGGGGCTGCGAACACCGGGGAGCTGTTTTTT	CASSLQGAANTGELFF
.	TRBV7-9	.	TRBJ1-1	11	TGTGCCAGCGGACGGGGAGGGGGTGCGGTCTTT	CASGRGGGAVF
.	TRBV3-1/TRBV3-2	.	TRBJ1-2	12	TGTGCCAGTCAGGGTGAGAACCCCGGCTACACCTTC	CASQGENPGYTF
.	TRBV9	TRBD1	TRBJ1-1	13	TGTGCCAGCAACAGACAGGGCGGGACTGAAGCTTTCTTT	CASNRQGGTEAFF
.	TRBV6-5	TRBD1	TRBJ2-1	16	TGTGCCAGCAGTTACCACGCGGGACAGGGGTCCCTGGGGCAGTTCTTC	CASSYHAGQGSLGQFF
.	TRBV19	.	TRBJ2-3	16	TGTGCCAGTAGTATCGAGGTAGTCAGGGGGGCAGATACGCAGTATTTT	CASSIEVVRGADTQYF
.	TRBV7-8	TRBD2	TRBJ2-5	16	TGTGCCAGCCTCCCCGGACTATTGCGGGGGGAAGAGACCCAGTACTTC	CASLPGLLRGEETQYF
.	TRBV28	TRBD2	TRBJ2-2	15	TGTGCCAGCAGTCGTAGCGGGGCCAACACCGGGGAGCTGTTTTTT	CASSRSGANTGELFF
.	TRBV5-1	.	TRBJ2-3	14	TGCGCCAGCAGCTTGGTCACAGGCACAGATACGCAGTATTTT	CASSLVTGTDTQYF
few	TRBV6-5	.	TRBJ2-5	13	TGTGCCAGCAGGCCCAGGGAAACAGAGACCCAGTACTTC	CASRPRETETQYF
once	TRBV28	TRBD1	TRBJ1-2	16	TGTGCCAGCCTATCAGGGGGCGCTTCGGGAACTTATGGCTACACCTTC	CASLSGGASGTYGYTF
few	TRBV5-6	.	TRBJ1-3	15	TGTGCCAGCAGCTCAGTTCCCTCCTCTGGAAACACCATATATTTT	CASSSVPSSGNTIYF
.	TRBV6-6	.	TRBJ1-5	15	TGTGCCAGCAGTGCCCTTAGCAGTAGCAATCAGCCCCAGCATTTT	CASSALSSSNQPQHF
.	TRBV19	.	TRBJ1-5	14	TGTGCCAGTAGATCAGACAGAGGCAATCAGCCCCAGCATTTT	CASRSDRGNQPQHF
.	TRBV19	.	TRBJ1-5	15	TGTGCCAGTAGTATCCAGGGACTTAGCAATCAGCCCCAGCATTTT	CASSIQGLSNQPQHF
.	TRBV7-2	.	TRBJ1-5	16	TGTGCCAGCAGCTTAGCGGGCAGGGGAGTCAATCAGCCCCAGCATTTT	CASSLAGRGVNQPQHF
.	TRBV6-5	.	TRBJ2-6	16	TGTGCCAGCAGTTACGGGACACCCTCTGGGGCCAACGTCCTGACTTTC	CASSYGTPSGANVLTF
.	TRBV2	TRBD1	TRBJ1-2	14	TGTGCCAGCAGTGATCAGGGGGCCGGCTATGGCTACACCTTC	CASSDQGAGYGYTF
.	TRBV23-1	.	TRBJ1-1	15	TGCGCCAGCAGTCAATCTACTTTAAAGGGGATTGAAGCTTTCTTT	CASSQSTLKGIEAFF
once	TRBV10-3	.	TRBJ2-5	14	TGTGCCATCAGTGGAGGGGGATCTGAAGAGACCCAGTACTTC	CAISGGGSEETQYF
once	TRBV7-9	.	TRBJ2-3	14	TGTGCCAGCAGCTTAACGGCAGGGGGGGATACGCAGTATTTT	CASSLTAGGDTQYF
.	TRBV6-5	.	TRBJ1-2	16	TGTGCCAGCAGTTATGGTCAGGGGCCCAGGTTCTATGGCTACACCTTC	CASSYGQGPRFYGYTF
.	TRBV30	TRBD2	TRBJ2-2	16	TGTGCCTGGAGTGGGGATAGAGCGGGAGGGACCGGGGAGCTGTTTTTT	CAWSGDRAGGTGELFF
.	TRBV19	TRBD1	TRBJ1-1	15	TGTGCCAGTAGGCCCAGACAGGGATTGAACACTGAAGCTTTCTTT	CASRPRQGLNTEAFF
.	TRBV11-3	.	TRBJ2-1	19	TGTGCCAGCAGCTTATTAATTCGGACACGGGACATACAATTCGATGAGCAGTTCTTC	CASSLLIRTRDIQFDEQFF